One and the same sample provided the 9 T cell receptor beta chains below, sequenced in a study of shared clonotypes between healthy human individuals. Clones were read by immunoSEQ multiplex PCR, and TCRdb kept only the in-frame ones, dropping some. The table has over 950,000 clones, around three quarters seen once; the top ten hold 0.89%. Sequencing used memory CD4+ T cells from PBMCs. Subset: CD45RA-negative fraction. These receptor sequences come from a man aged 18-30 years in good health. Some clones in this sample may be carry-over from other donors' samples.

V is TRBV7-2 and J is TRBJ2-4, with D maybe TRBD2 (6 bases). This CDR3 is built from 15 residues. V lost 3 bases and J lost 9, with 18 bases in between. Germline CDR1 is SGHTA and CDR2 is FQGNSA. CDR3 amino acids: CASSFPGEALGIQYF. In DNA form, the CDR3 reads TGTGCCAGCAGCTTTCCGGGGGAGGCCCTTGGCATTCAGTACTTC.

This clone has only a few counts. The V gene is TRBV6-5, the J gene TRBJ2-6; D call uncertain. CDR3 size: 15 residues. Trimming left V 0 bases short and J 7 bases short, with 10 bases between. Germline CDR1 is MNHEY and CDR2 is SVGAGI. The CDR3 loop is CASSYSWRGANVLTF. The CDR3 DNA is TGTGCCAGCAGTTACTCATGGCGAGGAGCCAACGTCCTGACTTTC.

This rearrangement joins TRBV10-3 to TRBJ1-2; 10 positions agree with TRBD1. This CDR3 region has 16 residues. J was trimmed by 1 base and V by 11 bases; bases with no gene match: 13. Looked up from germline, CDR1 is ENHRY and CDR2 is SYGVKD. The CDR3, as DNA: TGTGCCTCCAGGGGGCCGGGACAGGGGATTAACTATGGCTACACCTTC. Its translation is CASRGPGQGINYGYTF.

The CDR3 bases are TGTGCCAGCAGCCCCGGGACAAGGAATCAGAACACTGAAGCTTTCTTT. It encodes CASSPGTRNQNTEAFF. This sequence joins TRBV7-3 and TRBJ1-1; D perhaps matches TRBD1 (6 bases). V was pared by 5 bases and J by 1 base, with 17 bases between. This CDR3 has 16 amino acids. Per the germline V gene, CDR1 is SGHTA and CDR2 is FQGTGA.

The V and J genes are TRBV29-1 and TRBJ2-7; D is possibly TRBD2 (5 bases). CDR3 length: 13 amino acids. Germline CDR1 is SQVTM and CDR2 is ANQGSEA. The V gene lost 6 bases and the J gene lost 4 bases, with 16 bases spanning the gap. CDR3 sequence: CSVEGQTPYEQYF. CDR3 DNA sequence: TGCAGCGTCGAGGGCCAAACGCCTTACGAGCAGTACTTC.

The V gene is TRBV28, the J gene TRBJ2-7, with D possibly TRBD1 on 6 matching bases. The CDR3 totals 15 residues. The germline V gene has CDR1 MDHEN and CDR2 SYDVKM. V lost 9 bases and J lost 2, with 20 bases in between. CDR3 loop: CASLGQPMFPYEQYF. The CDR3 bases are TGTGCCAGTTTAGGACAGCCCATGTTCCCCTACGAGCAGTACTTC.

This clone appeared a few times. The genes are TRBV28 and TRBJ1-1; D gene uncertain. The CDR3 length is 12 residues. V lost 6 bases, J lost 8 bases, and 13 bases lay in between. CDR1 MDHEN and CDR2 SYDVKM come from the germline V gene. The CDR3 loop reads CASSSGRIEAFF. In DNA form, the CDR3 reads TGTGCCAGCAGCTCCGGACGGATCGAAGCTTTCTTT.

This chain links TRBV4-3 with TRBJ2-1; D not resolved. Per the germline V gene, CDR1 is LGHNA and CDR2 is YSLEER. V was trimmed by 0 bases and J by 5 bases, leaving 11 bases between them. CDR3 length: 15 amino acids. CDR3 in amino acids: CASSQEAGYNNEQFF. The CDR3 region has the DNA TGCGCCAGCAGCCAAGAAGCAGGTTACAACAATGAGCAGTTCTTC.

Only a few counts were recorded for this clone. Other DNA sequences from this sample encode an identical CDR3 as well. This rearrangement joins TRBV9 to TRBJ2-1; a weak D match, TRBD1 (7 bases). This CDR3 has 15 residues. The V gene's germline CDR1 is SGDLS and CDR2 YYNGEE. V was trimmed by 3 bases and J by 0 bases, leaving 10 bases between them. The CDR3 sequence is CASSAQGGSYNEQFF. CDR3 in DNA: TGTGCCAGCAGCGCCCAGGGGGGCTCCTACAATGAGCAGTTCTTC.